The T cell receptor beta chain described here comes from a study of cytotoxic CD8 clonotypes in ibrutinib-treated CLL (dated by TCRdb to 2020 to 2022). Describing the broader study: The cohort included around 16 treatment-naive and roughly ten relapsed/refractory patients; some 18 were IGHV unmutated. Of the approximately 86 people in the trial, 25 to 30 had longitudinal samples available. Patients were still on ibrutinib when every remission and progressive disease sample was collected. Cryopreserved peripheral blood mononuclear cells were collected before treatment, at response, and at either disease progression or sustained remission. Response samples were taken after a median of approximately a year on treatment, ranging from about 6 to 36 months. On average, each sample had approximately 260,000 productive templates and roughly 95,000 productive rearrangements. Responses were partial in 24 patients and complete in 2; after median about 63 months follow-up, roughly 15 stayed in remission and roughly twelve progressed.

The sample's time point, from its label and the paper: more than 10 months on ibrutinib. For TCR beta library preparation, 1.5 to 2 micrograms of genomic DNA was extracted from cryopreserved PBMCs. Longitudinal blood samples from CLL patients on ibrutinib monotherapy were analyzed using high-throughput TCR beta sequencing. Patients were enrolled in a phase 2 open-label single-center ibrutinib monotherapy trial. A MiSeq instrument was used for deep resolution sequencing, which targeted depths ranging from 1 in 1 million up to 1 in 200,000 T cells, with coverage averaging 10x for each clonotype. The immunoSEQ hsTCRB Kit was used to generate TCR beta libraries. The paper's data handling went like this. The data were analyzed with ImmunoSEQ Analyzer and ImmunoSEQ Data Assistant, and V, D and J gene assignments followed IMGT definitions. Clonality, which ranges from 0 to 1, was calculated by subtracting the normalized Shannon entropy of productive rearrangement frequencies from one. Only overrepresented clonotypes making up at least 0.05% of each patient's repertoire were included in the public clonotype analysis. About a dozen age-matched healthy donor repertoires from immuneACCESS served as clonality controls. The table comes from immuneACCESS by way of TCRdb, which keeps in-frame sequences with V and J called. Part of the clones is missing from these tables; in studies checked, under half for an unresolved V gene and the rest for unknown reasons. The DNA was the basis for D and trimming; V, J and clone size are from that table. This sample is represented by over 200,000 clones; 70% to 75% of them were singletons. More than 4.5% of the sample belongs to the ten largest clones.

This clone was seen a handful of times. Its antigen is still unknown. The sample holds no much larger clone one base away, and base qualities are not on file. Study-level results and caveats: At baseline, clonality was higher than in age-matched healthy donors and showed a strong correlation with circulating CD8+ T-cell counts. Public clonotypes were rare and either contracted or stayed stable during treatment, and the rise in clonality at ibrutinib response reflected the expansion of private clonotypes. An increase in clonality was observed at ibrutinib response, with clonality remaining stable during sustained remission and falling back toward baseline at progression. Sustained-remission and progressing patients did not have matched sampling times, and lymph node repertoires were not examined.

The sequence was collected from a human donor with chronic lymphocytic leukemia. The specimen was PBMCs, collected after 12 months of ibrutinib treatment.

At the DNA level, the sequence is TGTGCCAGCAGGTCCAGGGGGCGCGAGCAGTACTTC. Translated, this is CASRSRGREQYF. The sequence joins TRBV28 to TRBJ2-7; 8 of the junction bases match TRBD1. At the junction V is shortened by 6 bases and J by 6 bases; bases outside the gene matches: 4. From its cysteine to its phenylalanine, the CDR3 spans 12 amino acids. The entry retains the CDR3 DNA only, 36 bases that are in frame from base 1. The germline V gene specifies MDHEN as CDR1 and SYDVKM as CDR2.